This T cell receptor (beta chain) stems from a study of beta chain features in type 1 diabetes. Study-level results: In patients and controls equally, PCR might favor templates that are shorter. Using cDNA template may skew counts toward highly expressing activated cells.

This clone was observed a few times. The antigen remains undetermined. CDR1 and CDR2 from the germline V gene are SGHRS and YFSETQ. V was shortened by 3 bases and J by 2 bases, with 10 bases between the two germline ends. There are 14 residues in the CDR3. The authors reverse transcribed all of the isolated RNA, so sequencing captured expressed TCRB transcripts. Sequencing was performed with immunoSEQ multiplex PCR; in TCRdb, only in-frame clones are kept and a portion is missing. The sample contains 200,000 to 250,000 clones, over 65% of which appear only once. A heparinised blood draw that averaged about 100 mL was obtained once from each donor.

Sequencing used naive CD4+ T cells from blood. This chain links TRBV5-1 with TRBJ2-3; D may be TRBD1 (6 bases). This TCR came from a man aged 25 to 45 in good health. The DNA for the CDR3 is TGCGCCAGCAGCTCCCGGACAGCCACAGATACGCAGTATTTT. Protein: CASSSRTATDTQYF. Based on the CDR3 plus reference TRBV5-1 and TRBJ2-3, the full variable domain is KAGVTQTPRYLIKTRGQQVTLSCSPISGHRSVSWYQQTPGQGLQFLFEYFSETQRNKGNFPGRFSGRQFSNSRSEMNVSTLELGDSALYLCASSSRTATDTQYFGPGTRLTVL.